This is a list of T cell receptor beta chains from one sample in a study of cytomegalovirus exposure and HLA in healthy donors. The data were produced by immunoSEQ multiplex PCR, yet TCRdb's version contains in-frame clones alone and is incomplete. The table gives 100,000 to 150,000 clones; the top ten clones make up roughly 1% of it. Sequences were obtained from PBMCs. The receptors stem from a young man in good health and CMV-seronegative. Each CDR3 is given with its conserved first and last residue. D genes are given only for firm matches.

v_gene,j_gene,d_gene,CDR3nt,CDR3aa
TRBV5-1,TRBJ1-1,TRBD1,TGCGCCAGCAGCTCTCGACAGGGGGCGGGCACTGAAGCTTTCTTT,CASSSRQGAGTEAFF
TRBV19,TRBJ1-5,.,TGTGCCAGTAGACCGACAGTTTCACATAATCAGCCCCAGCATTTT,CASRPTVSHNQPQHF
TRBV10-1,TRBJ1-2,TRBD1,TGCGCCAGCAGTCCACAGGGGAGCTATGGCTACACCTTC,CASSPQGSYGYTF
TRBV7-9,TRBJ2-3,TRBD2,TGTGCCAGGGGGGTTACTAGCGGAGATACAGATACGCAGTATTTT,CARGVTSGDTDTQYF
TRBV30,TRBJ2-7,.,TGTGCCTGGAGTTTGGACTCCTACGAGCAGTACTTC,CAWSLDSYEQYF
TRBV5-1,TRBJ2-7,TRBD1,TGCGCCAGCAGCCCATGGGACAGCTCCTACGAGCAGTACTTC,CASSPWDSSYEQYF
TRBV27,TRBJ1-5,.,TGTGCCAGCAGTTTTCTGGCAGGTCAGCCCCAGCATTTT,CASSFLAGQPQHF
TRBV5-1,TRBJ2-5,.,TGCGCCAGCAGCTTGCGAGGGGGGGCAGAAGAGACCCAGTACTTC,CASSLRGGAEETQYF
TRBV19,TRBJ1-2,.,TGTGCCAGTAGGGGGTCGTTGGGGGCGCTTGGTGGCTACACCTTC,CASRGSLGALGGYTF
TRBV5-4,TRBJ2-2,TRBD2,TGTGCCAGCAGCGCCGCCGGGACTAGCGGGTTAGGGGAGCTGTTTTTT,CASSAAGTSGLGELFF
TRBV5-1,TRBJ2-1,TRBD2,TGCGCCAGCAGCTTAGGACTAGCGGGGAGTGCCTACAATGAGCAGTTCTTC,CASSLGLAGSAYNEQFF
TRBV5-6,TRBJ1-1,.,TGTGCCAGCAGCCTGAAGGTCTTGGAGGGGACTGAAGCTTTCTTT,CASSLKVLEGTEAFF
TRBV7-9,TRBJ1-4,TRBD1,TGTGCCAGCAGCCCAGGATGGGACAGCAATGAAAAACTGTTTTTT,CASSPGWDSNEKLFF
TRBV5-1,TRBJ2-7,TRBD2,TGCGCCAGCAGCTTGGGGCTAGCGGGCTCATCCTACGAGCAGTACTTC,CASSLGLAGSSYEQYF
TRBV5-6,TRBJ2-7,.,TGTGCCAGCAGCTTTCTCCGACAGACTGGTTACGAGCAGTACTTC,CASSFLRQTGYEQYF
TRBV7-2,TRBJ1-1,TRBD1,TGTGCCAGCAGCTTAGCGCTAGGACAGGGATCTCCTGAAGCTTTCTTT,CASSLALGQGSPEAFF
TRBV29-1,TRBJ1-2,TRBD1,TGCAGCGTTGGGCCAAGACAGGGAGACTATGGCTACACCTTC,CSVGPRQGDYGYTF
TRBV9,TRBJ2-7,.,TGTGCCAGCAGCGCCACTTTAGTCGTCTACGAGCAGTACTTC,CASSATLVVYEQYF
TRBV28,TRBJ2-1,.,TGTGCCAGCAGGCCAGAGGAATGGATTGAGCAGTTCTTC,CASRPEEWIEQFF
TRBV2,TRBJ1-2,TRBD1,TGTGCCAGCAAGACCGCCGGGACAGGATTCTATGGCTACACCTTC,CASKTAGTGFYGYTF
TRBV7-9,TRBJ1-2,.,TGTGCCAGCAGCTTAGCGCGGGCCACTAACTATGGCTACACCTTC,CASSLARATNYGYTF